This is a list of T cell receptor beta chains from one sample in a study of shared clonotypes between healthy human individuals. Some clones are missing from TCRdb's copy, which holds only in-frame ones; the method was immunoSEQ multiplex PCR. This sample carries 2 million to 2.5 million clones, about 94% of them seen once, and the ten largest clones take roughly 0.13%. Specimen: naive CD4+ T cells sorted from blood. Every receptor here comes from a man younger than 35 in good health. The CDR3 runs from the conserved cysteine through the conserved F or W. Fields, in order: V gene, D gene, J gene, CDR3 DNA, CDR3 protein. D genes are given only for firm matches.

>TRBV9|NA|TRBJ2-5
TGTGCCAGCAGCGTAGGGGACCCCGGGAGTGAGACCCAGTACTTC
CASSVGDPGSETQYF
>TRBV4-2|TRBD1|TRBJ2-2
TGTGCCAGCAGCCAAGATTCGCTCCGGGACAGGGGGCAAGTCGGGGAGCTGTTTTTT
CASSQDSLRDRGQVGELFF
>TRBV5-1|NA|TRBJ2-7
TGCGCCAGCAGCTTGGGACAGATGACCTCCTACGAGCAGTACTTC
CASSLGQMTSYEQYF
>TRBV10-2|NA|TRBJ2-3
TGCGCCAGCAGTGAAGTAGGGGGTACAGATACGCAGTATTTT
CASSEVGGTDTQYF
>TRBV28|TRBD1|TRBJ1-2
TGTGCCAGCAGTTTACCCAACAGGGGTAACTATGGCTACACCTTC
CASSLPNRGNYGYTF
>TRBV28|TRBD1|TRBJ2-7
TGTGCCAGCAGTTCGAACCGGGACAGGGTAAACGAGCAGTACTTC
CASSSNRDRVNEQYF
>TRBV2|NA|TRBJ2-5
TGTGCCAGCAGTGTAAGCCTCGCGGGTGGGGAGACCCAGTACTTC
CASSVSLAGGETQYF
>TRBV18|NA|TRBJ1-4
TGTGCCAGCTCACCACCGATACAGACTAATGAAAAACTGTTTTTT
CASSPPIQTNEKLFF
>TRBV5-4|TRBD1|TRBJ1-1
TGTGCCAGCAGCTTCGTGGGACAGGGGATAACTGAAGCTTTCTTT
CASSFVGQGITEAFF
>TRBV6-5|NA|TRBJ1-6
TGTGCCAGCAGTTACGGGGGGGTGGGGAATTCACCCCTCCACTTT
CASSYGGVGNSPLHF
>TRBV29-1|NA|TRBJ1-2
TGCAGCGTTGCGGCTTCTAACTATGGCTACACCTTC
CSVAASNYGYTF
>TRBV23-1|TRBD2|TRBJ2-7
TGCGCCAGCGGCTGGTGGCTAGCGGGAGGCGGTTGGTACGAGCAGTACTTC
CASGWWLAGGGWYEQYF
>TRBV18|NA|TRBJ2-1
TGTGCCAGCTCACCACGGGGGGTGGACTACAATGAGCAGTTCTTC
CASSPRGVDYNEQFF
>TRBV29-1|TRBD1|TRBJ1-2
TGCAGCGTTGAAGGCCTCGGACAGGGAACCTATGGCTACACCTTC
CSVEGLGQGTYGYTF
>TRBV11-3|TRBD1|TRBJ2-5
TGTGCCAGCAGCTCACGACAGGGTGAAGAGACCCAGTACTTC
CASSSRQGEETQYF
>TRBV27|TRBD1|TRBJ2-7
TGTGCCAGCAGTTTAGGAGCAGGGGGAAGAGGGGAGCAGTACTTC
CASSLGAGGRGEQYF
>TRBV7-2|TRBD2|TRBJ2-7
TGTGCCAGCAGCTTGGAGAGCGGGAGGTCGCCCTACGAGCAGTACTTC
CASSLESGRSPYEQYF
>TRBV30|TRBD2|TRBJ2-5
TGTGCCTGGAGTGGGGGGAGGGCCCTGGAGACCCAGTACTTC
CAWSGGRALETQYF
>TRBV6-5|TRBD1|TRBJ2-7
TGTGCCAGCAGTCGGGAGGTGGGGACAGGGAACGAGCAGTACTTC
CASSREVGTGNEQYF